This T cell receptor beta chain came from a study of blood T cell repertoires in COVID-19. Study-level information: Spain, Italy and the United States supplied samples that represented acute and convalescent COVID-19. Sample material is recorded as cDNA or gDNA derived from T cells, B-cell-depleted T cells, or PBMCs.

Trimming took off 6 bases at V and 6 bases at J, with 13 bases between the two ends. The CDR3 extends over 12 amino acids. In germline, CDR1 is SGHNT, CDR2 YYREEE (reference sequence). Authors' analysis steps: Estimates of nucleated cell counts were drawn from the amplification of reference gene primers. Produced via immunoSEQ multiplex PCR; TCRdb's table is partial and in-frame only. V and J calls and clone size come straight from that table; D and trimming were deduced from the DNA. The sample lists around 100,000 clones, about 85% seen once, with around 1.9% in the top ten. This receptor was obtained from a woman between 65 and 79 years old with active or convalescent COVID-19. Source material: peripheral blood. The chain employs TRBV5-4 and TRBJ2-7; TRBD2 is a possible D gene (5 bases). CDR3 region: CASTYPGGEQYF. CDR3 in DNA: TGTGCCAGCACTTATCCTGGAGGCGAGCAGTACTTC.